This T cell receptor (beta chain) was observed in a study of T cell repertoires in cytomegalovirus infection. In TCRdb, the reads were re-called with MiXCR into one record per CDR3 protein. The data hold 110,000 or so distinct CDR3 sequences, with 30% observed a single time. Findings and limits, study-wide: Clonotype analysis showed dominance of the ex vivo response by HLA-C-restricted CMV-specific TCR beta clonotypes.

This clonotype was detected only a few times. The antigen is unknown. The germline V and J ends were trimmed by 4 bases and 3 bases, with 13 bases remaining between them. Germline CDR1 reads MNHNY; CDR2 reads SVGAGI (reference sequence). This CDR3 has 16 amino acids. This receptor was obtained from a human donor in good health (CMV status not recorded). Some clones in this sample may be carry-over from other donors' samples. Sequencing was performed on CD8+ T cells from cultured PBMCs, taken from culture after CMV antigen stimulation. The chain has TRBV6-6 and TRBJ2-6; weak D call: TRBD1 (5 bases). The CDR3 region has the DNA TGTGCCAGCAGTTCTCAGGGAATACGTGGGGCCAACGTCCTGACTTTC. Its protein is CASSSQGIRGANVLTF.